These 8 T cell receptor beta chains were all obtained from the same sample, sequenced in a study of cytomegalovirus exposure and HLA in healthy donors (dated 2017 in TCRdb). The library was made by the immunoSEQ multiplex PCR assay. For the multiplex PCR, a mixture combining 60 forward primers for TCR Vbeta segments and 13 reverse primers for TCR Jbeta segments was used. Imported from immuneACCESS, the table was reduced by TCRdb to in-frame sequences with V and J called. These copies leave out some clones; in studies compared against another copy, an unresolved V gene accounts for under half, and the cause of the remainder is not known. This sample has around 160,000 clones in its table, and more than 60% of those were observed once. Approximately 13% of the sample comes from the top ten. The sample taken for sequencing was PBMCs. The origin of the receptors is a man aged 35 to 55 in good health and CMV-seropositive.

V gene TRBV2 combines with J gene TRBJ2-5; 14 nucleotides match TRBD2. J lost 1 base, V lost 7 bases, and 11 bases had no gene match. The CDR3 has 18 residues. CDR1 SNHLY and CDR2 FYNNEI come from the germline V gene. DNA for the CDR3: TGTGCCAGCAAGGAAGGGACTAGCGGGGGTGGGCTCCAAGAGACCCAGTACTTC. Its translation: CASKEGTSGGGLQETQYF.

This clone has just one count. The V and J genes are TRBV7-6 and TRBJ2-1, with D hard to call. V gave up 5 bases and J gave up 2 bases, with 13 bases separating them. This CDR3 is 15 amino acids long. CDR1 is SGHVS, CDR2 FNYEAQ, per germline. In DNA, the CDR3 is TGTGCCAGCAGCAGCAGGCCCGATGCCTACAATGAGCAGTTCTTC. As protein: CASSSRPDAYNEQFF. Together with reference TRBV7-6 and TRBJ2-1, the CDR3 gives the full variable domain: GAGVSQSPRYKVTKRGQDVALRCDPISGHVSLYWYRQALGQGPEFLTYFNYEAQQDKSGLPNDRFSAERPEGSISTLTIQRTEQRDSAMYRCASSSRPDAYNEQFFGPGTRLTVL.

The chain is built from TRBV5-1 and TRBJ2-1; 7 nucleotides align to TRBD2. CDR3 length: 18 amino acids. The trim removed 1 base at V and 7 bases at J, leaving 17 bases unmatched. Germline CDR1 and CDR2: SGHRS and YFSETQ. The CDR3 bases are TGCGCCAGCAGCTTGAGGAGGTCGGCTAGCGGCAGGGAGAATGAGCAGTTCTTC. This translates into CASSLRRSASGRENEQFF.

The rearrangement uses TRBV2 and TRBJ2-3; D possibly corresponds to TRBD2 (5 bases). The CDR3 length is 14 residues. Trimming took off 6 bases at V and 0 bases at J, with 10 bases between the two ends. CDR1 and CDR2 from the germline V gene are SNHLY and FYNNEI. The CDR3 is CASRLAGSTDTQYF. Here the CDR3 DNA reads TGTGCCAGCAGATTGGCGGGCAGCACAGATACGCAGTATTTT.

CDR3: CASSPGTREQYF. The CDR3 DNA follows: TGTGCCAGCAGCCCCGGGACTAGAGAGCAGTACTTC. The chain couples TRBV7-8 to TRBJ2-7; 8 bases agree with TRBD2. In germline, CDR1 is SGHVS, CDR2 FQNEAQ. CDR3 size: 12 residues. With 5 bases clipped from V and 7 bases from J, the junction kept 4 bases outside the gene matches. The full variable domain, its missing parts supplied by reference TRBV7-8 and TRBJ2-7, is GAGVSQSPRYKVAKRGQDVALRCDPISGHVSLFWYQQALGQGPEFLTYFQNEAQLDKSGLPSDRFFAERPEGSVSTLKIQRTQQEDSAVYLCASSPGTREQYFGPGTRLTVT.

This chain joins TRBV23-1 and TRBJ2-5, with unresolved D. TRBV23-1 is assigned to the ORF class and has an uncertain function. Trimming removed 3 bases from V and 13 bases from J, with 15 bases in between. This CDR3 has 12 amino acids. DNA for the CDR3: TGCGCCAGCAGTCATACCCGGCTCGACTGGTACTTC. Its translation is CASSHTRLDWYF.

This chain joins TRBV28 and TRBJ2-3, with D maybe TRBD1 (8 bases). Germline lookup yields CDR1 MDHEN and CDR2 SYDVKM. Trimming took 5 bases from V and 6 from J, leaving 15 bases between them. The CDR3 sequence is 14 residues long. CDR3 DNA: TGTGCCAGCAGTCCCAGGGGGCGGGGGGATACGCAGTATTTT. The encoded protein is CASSPRGRGDTQYF.

The V gene is TRBV5-1, the J gene TRBJ2-3; 7 bases are a match to TRBD2. Germline V CDR1 and CDR2: SGHRS, YFSETQ. This CDR3 comprises 16 residues. V shed 4 bases and J 3 bases; nucleotides not matched to a gene: 11. DNA for the CDR3: TGCGCCAGCAGCGGAGATACGGGGGGAGAAACAGATACGCAGTATTTT. This encodes CASSGDTGGETDTQYF.